This record covers a single TCR beta chain. This sample is drawn from a study of blood T cells in healthy people across ages. Through a sample-barcoded 5' primer and a J-beta primer mix, a second PCR was run for about 6 to 11 cycles. Each cDNA molecule was tagged by a template-switch adaptor that had 12 random nucleotides. Sequencing of every sample gave 2.5 million or more CDR3-containing paired-end reads. TCRdb itself ran the 5' RACE reads through MiXCR, one entry per CDR3 protein. The data show 800,000 or so distinct CDR3 sequences, around 62% seen once. CDR1 SGDLS and CDR2 YYNGEE come from the germline V gene. V gave up 2 bases and J gave up 7 bases; unmatched junction bases: 4. CDR3 length: 14 amino acids.

This chain links TRBV9 with TRBJ2-4; the match to TRBD1 covers 9 bases. Sequencing input: blood. This sequence was found in a young man in good health. CDR3 residues: CASSVGTGMNIQYF. In nucleotides, the CDR3 is TGTGCCAGCAGCGTCGGGACAGGGATGAACATTCAGTACTTC.